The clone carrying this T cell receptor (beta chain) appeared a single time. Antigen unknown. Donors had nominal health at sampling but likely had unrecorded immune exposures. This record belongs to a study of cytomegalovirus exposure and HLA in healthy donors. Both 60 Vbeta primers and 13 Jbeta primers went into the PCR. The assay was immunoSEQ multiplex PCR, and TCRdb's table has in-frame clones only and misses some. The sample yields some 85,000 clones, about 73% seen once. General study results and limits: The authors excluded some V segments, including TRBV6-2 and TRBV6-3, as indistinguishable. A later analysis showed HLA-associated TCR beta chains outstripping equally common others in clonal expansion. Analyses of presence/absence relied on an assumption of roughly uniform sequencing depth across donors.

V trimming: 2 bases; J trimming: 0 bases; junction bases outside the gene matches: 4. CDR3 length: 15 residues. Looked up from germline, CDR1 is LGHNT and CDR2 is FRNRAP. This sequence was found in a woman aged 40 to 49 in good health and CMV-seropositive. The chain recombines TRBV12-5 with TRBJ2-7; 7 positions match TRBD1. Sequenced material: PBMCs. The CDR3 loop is CASGLPTGFSYEQYF. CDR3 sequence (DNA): TGTGCTAGTGGTTTGCCGACAGGGTTCTCCTACGAGCAGTACTTC.